This T cell receptor (beta chain) was captured in a study of sequential checkpoint blockade in melanoma. Turning to the study itself: Randomization was 1:1 between first-line nivolumab→ipilimumab and ipilimumab→nivolumab. After both sequences, patients received maintenance nivolumab.

The protocol was immunoSEQ multiplex PCR, while the TCRdb copy is restricted to in-frame clones and leaves out a portion. The table shows 23,000 or so clones, with about two thirds occurring only once. This clone was picked up one time. The V gene's germline CDR1 is SNHLY and CDR2 FYNNEI. V dropped 8 bases and J dropped 5; count of bases not matched to a gene: 6. CDR3 length equals 13 residues. Treatment: randomized to nivolumab then ipilimumab (arm A) or the reverse (arm B). Patients had received no earlier DNA-damaging chemotherapy. Live CD3+CD8+ CD19− CD56− cells were sorted from PBMCs. This receptor was taken from a human donor with melanoma. The chain combines TRBV2 with TRBJ1-2; TRBD1 aligns across 9 bases. Sequencing was performed on CD8+ T cells sorted from blood (inferred from file names), taken from a patient given nivolumab and ipilimumab in sequence. The CDR3 coding sequence is TGTGCCAGCCGACCAGGACAGGGGTATGGCTACACCTTC. It yields the protein CASRPGQGYGYTF. The full variable domain, its missing parts supplied by reference TRBV2 and TRBJ1-2, is EPEVTQTPSHQVTQMGQEVILRCVPISNHLYFYWYRQILGQKVEFLVSFYNNEISEKSEIFDDQFSVERPDGSNFTLKIRSTKLEDSAMYFCASRPGQGYGYTFGSGTRLTVV.